This T cell receptor (beta chain) was recorded in a study of Ad26.COV2.S vaccination and SARS-CoV-2 variants. Treatment indicated: around 19 received Ad26.COV2.S at low or high dose, single or two shots; 5 received placebo; per-sample allocation not given. Sampling was performed 63 days after the first vaccine or placebo injection. Donation came from an adult in Boston who was aged 18-55 years. Germline-derived CDR1 and CDR2 are KGHSH and LQKENI. Trimming stripped 1 base from V and 1 base from J, with 12 bases between. The CDR3 is 16 amino acids. Clones were sequenced by immunoSEQ multiplex PCR, and TCRdb holds only the in-frame ones, with some missing. This sample has fewer than 800,000 clones, with around 89% found just once.

The sequences come from peripheral blood, collected in a trial of Ad26.COV2.S vaccine versus placebo. This TCR derives from a person aged 18-60 years who received the Ad26.COV2.S COVID-19 vaccine or a placebo. The rearrangement joins TRBV18 to TRBJ2-3; either TRBD1 or TRBD2 may fit D (6 bases each). The DNA of the CDR3 is TGTGCCAGCTCACCACTTGGGGGGCTTGGCACAGATACGCAGTATTTT. This codes for CASSPLGGLGTDTQYF. The variable domain in full, with the rest retrieved from reference TRBV18 and TRBJ2-3, is NAGVMQNPRHLVRRRGQEARLRCSPMKGHSHVYWYRQLPEEGLKFMVYLQKENIIDESGMPKERFSAEFPKEGPSILRIQQVVRGDSAAYFCASSPLGGLGTDTQYFGPGTRLTVL.